Given below is one T cell receptor beta chain in context. Its antigen is unknown. Clones were read by immunoSEQ multiplex PCR, and TCRdb kept only the in-frame ones, dropping some. The sample gives 150,000 to 200,000 clones, roughly nine tenths of which show up once; under 1.5% is in the top ten. This sample was taken from a study of T cell responses to AZD1222 COVID-19 vaccine. General study findings and limits: With dominance at 160-218 and 743-854, vaccine-associated CD4 TCRs spanned spike. When two AZD1222 doses had been given, Spike-specific TCR breadth and depth rose. Unmutated regions of variants are reportedly targeted by nearly half of spike-specific TCRs. Just a handful of AZD1222 recipients were seropositive at baseline.

The V end was cut by 4 bases, the J end by 0 bases, with 13 bases between. In germline, CDR1 is SGHTA, CDR2 FQGNSA. This CDR3 has 17 residues. V gene TRBV7-2 combines with J gene TRBJ2-6; D not resolved. This TCR was recovered from an adult who received the AZD1222 COVID-19 vaccine. Sequences were derived from peripheral blood, sampled 28 days after the second AZD1222 dose. CDR3 sequence reads: CASSSRRDFSGANVLTF. CDR3 nucleotides: TGTGCCAGCAGCTCCCGAAGGGATTTCTCTGGGGCCAACGTCCTGACTTTC.